This T cell receptor beta chain was observed in a study of T cells of healthy individuals. CDR3 size: 14 residues. The V gene end was trimmed by 6 bases and the J gene end by 5 bases; junction bases not matched to a gene: 6. Per the germline V gene, CDR1 is MNHNS and CDR2 is SASEGT. TCRdb processed the 5' RACE reads anew with MiXCR; each CDR3 protein has one entry. The data show 90,000 to 100,000 distinct CDR3 sequences, with about 16% seen just once and roughly 6.2% held by the top ten. V is TRBV6-1 and J is TRBJ1-4; 7 bases agree with TRBD1. This clonotype originated in a human donor in good health. The CDR3 loop is CASRADRENEKLFF. The CDR3 nucleotides are TGTGCCAGCAGGGCCGACAGGGAAAATGAAAAACTGTTTTTT.